The 6 T cell receptor beta chains given below trace back to one sample, sequenced in a study of blood T cell repertoires in COVID-19. The data were produced by immunoSEQ multiplex PCR, yet TCRdb's version contains in-frame clones alone and is incomplete. The data contain fewer than 100,000 clones, about 93% of them seen just once; the ten biggest clones take up 0.77%. Sequenced input: peripheral blood. These receptor sequences come from a woman of 80 years or more with acute or convalescent COVID-19.

This rearrangement joins TRBV5-1 to TRBJ1-4; no definite D call. Trimming stripped 4 bases from V and 0 bases from J, with 10 bases between. This CDR3 is 15 amino acids long. The germline V gene has CDR1 SGHRS and CDR2 YFSETQ. The CDR3 region has the DNA TGCGCCAGCAGCCCGCTGAGTGCAACTAATGAAAAACTGTTTTTT. Its translation: CASSPLSATNEKLFF.

This clone was seen just once. The chain couples TRBV5-1 to TRBJ1-2, with TRBD1 as a possible D gene (6 bases). Germline V gene data show CDR1 as SGHRS and CDR2 as YFSETQ. The CDR3 totals 16 residues. The V end lost 4 bases, the J end lost 6 bases, and 22 bases lay between the germline ends. CDR3 residues: CASSALGDTGVHGYTF. The DNA of the CDR3 is TGCGCCAGCAGCGCGCTGGGGGACACCGGTGTACATGGCTACACCTTC.

The chain employs TRBV3-1 (or the pseudogene TRBV3-2) and TRBJ1-1; D remains unclear. V lost 1 base and J lost 1, with 10 bases in between. The CDR3 is 15 amino acids. Germline V gene sequence: CDR1 LGHDT, CDR2 YNNKEL (reference sequence). As DNA, the CDR3 is TGTGCCAGCAGCCAAGCTCAGGCTCGGAACACTGAAGCTTTCTTT. Its protein product is CASSQAQARNTEAFF.

The chain has TRBV25-1 and TRBJ1-1, with 9 bases matching TRBD1. The ends lost 6 bases at V and 0 bases at J; junction bases unmatched: 2. There are 14 residues in the CDR3. Germline V lookup: CDR1 MGHDK, CDR2 SYGVNS. CDR3 DNA sequence: TGTGCCAGCAGCGGGACAGGGCTGAACACTGAAGCTTTCTTT. It encodes CASSGTGLNTEAFF. Filled out from reference TRBV25-1 and TRBJ1-1, the complete variable domain reads EADIYQTPRYLVIGTGKKITLECSQTMGHDKMYWYQQDPGMELHLIHYSYGVNSTEKGDLSSESTVSRIRTEHFPLTLESARPSHTSQYLCASSGTGLNTEAFFGQGTRLTVV.

The genes are TRBV27 and TRBJ2-3; no clear D. Per the germline V gene, CDR1 is MNHEY and CDR2 is SMNVEV (reference sequence). V was trimmed by 2 bases and J by 10 bases, leaving 22 bases between them. There are 16 residues in the CDR3. As DNA, the CDR3 is TGTGCCAGCAGTTTAGAGAGACTGGGTCTTTCTGAGGCGCAGTATTTT. It codes for CASSLERLGLSEAQYF.

The J gene is TRBJ1-5, the V gene TRBV19; weak D call: TRBD1 (6 bases). The germline V gene has CDR1 LNHDA and CDR2 SQIVND (reference sequence). V shed 6 bases and J shed 1 base, with 10 bases lying between them. The CDR3 contains 14 residues. Written as DNA, the CDR3 is TGTGCCAGTAGGCAGGGGCAAAGCAATCAGCCCCAGCATTTT. Translating gives CASRQGQSNQPQHF.